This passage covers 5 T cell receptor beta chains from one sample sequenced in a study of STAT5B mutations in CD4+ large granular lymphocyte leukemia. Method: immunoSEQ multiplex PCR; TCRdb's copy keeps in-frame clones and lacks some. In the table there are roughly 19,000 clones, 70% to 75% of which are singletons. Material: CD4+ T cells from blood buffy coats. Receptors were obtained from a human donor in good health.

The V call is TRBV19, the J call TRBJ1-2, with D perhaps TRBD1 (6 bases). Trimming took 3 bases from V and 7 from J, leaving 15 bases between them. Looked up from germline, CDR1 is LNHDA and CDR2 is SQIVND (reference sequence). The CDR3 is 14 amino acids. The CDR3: CASSITGPVGGYTF. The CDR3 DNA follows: TGTGCCAGTAGTATTACAGGGCCGGTCGGTGGCTACACCTTC.

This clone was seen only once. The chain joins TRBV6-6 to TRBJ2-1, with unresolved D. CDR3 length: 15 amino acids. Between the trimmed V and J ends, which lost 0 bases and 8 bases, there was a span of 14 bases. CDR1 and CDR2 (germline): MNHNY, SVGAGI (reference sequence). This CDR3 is CASSYSGKPMDEQFF. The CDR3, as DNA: TGTGCCAGCAGTTACTCTGGAAAACCGATGGATGAGCAGTTCTTC.

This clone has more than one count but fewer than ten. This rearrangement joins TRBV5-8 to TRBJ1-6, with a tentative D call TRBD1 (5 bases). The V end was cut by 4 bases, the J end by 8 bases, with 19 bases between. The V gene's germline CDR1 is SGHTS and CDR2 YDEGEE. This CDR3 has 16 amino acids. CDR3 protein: CASSLLGDSRDSPLHF. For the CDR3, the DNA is TGTGCCAGCAGCCTCCTCGGGGACTCAAGGGATTCACCCCTCCACTTT.

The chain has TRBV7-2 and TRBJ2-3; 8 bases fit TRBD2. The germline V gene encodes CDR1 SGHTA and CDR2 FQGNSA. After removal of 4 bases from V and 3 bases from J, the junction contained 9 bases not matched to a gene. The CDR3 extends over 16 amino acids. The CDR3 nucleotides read TGTGCCAGCAGCTCGACACTAGCGGCCAGGACAGATACGCAGTATTTT. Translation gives CASSSTLAARTDTQYF.

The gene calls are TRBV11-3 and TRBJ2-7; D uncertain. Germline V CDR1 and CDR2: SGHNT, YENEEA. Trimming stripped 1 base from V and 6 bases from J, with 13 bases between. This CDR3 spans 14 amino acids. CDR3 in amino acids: CASSLVLGFSEQYF. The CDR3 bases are TGTGCCAGCAGCTTAGTCCTCGGTTTTAGCGAGCAGTACTTC.